The clone carrying this TCR beta chain was counted a few times. This sample is part of a study of regulatory T cells in long-lasting Graves disease. To make TCR beta libraries, researchers used iRepertoire HTBI primers and Arm-PCR of CDR3 regions. Via MiXCR, TCRdb re-called the multiplex PCR reads, giving one row per CDR3 protein. The profile shows 520,000 or so distinct CDR3 sequences, approximately 12% of them singletons. Documented time point: newly diagnosed GD, antithyroid drugs for less than 3 months. RNA extracted from PBMCs served as the sequencing template. V was cut by 2 bases and J by 4 bases, with 15 bases left in between. In germline, CDR1 is SGHRS, CDR2 YFSETQ. This CDR3 spans 15 amino acids. The sample also formed part of further work on T cells in Graves' hyperthyroidism and ophthalmopathy. That work states: Subjects aged 18 to 65 presented with newly diagnosed hyperthyroidism of less than 2 months' duration. Exclusion of patients followed from uncontrolled infection, other autoimmune disease, pregnancy or lactation. Based on clinical symptoms, serum thyroxine and TRAb, thyroid ultrasound and orbital computed tomography, diagnoses were reached.

The chain has TRBV5-1 and TRBJ2-5; no firm D call. The sample here was peripheral blood mononuclear cells (PBMCs), taken at new diagnosis, from a patient treated with antithyroid drugs. The receptor comes from a woman aged 25 to 45 with Graves disease. DNA of the CDR3: TGCGCCAGCAGCTTAGATCATGTGCTTACAGAGACCCAGTACTTC. Amino acid sequence: CASSLDHVLTETQYF.